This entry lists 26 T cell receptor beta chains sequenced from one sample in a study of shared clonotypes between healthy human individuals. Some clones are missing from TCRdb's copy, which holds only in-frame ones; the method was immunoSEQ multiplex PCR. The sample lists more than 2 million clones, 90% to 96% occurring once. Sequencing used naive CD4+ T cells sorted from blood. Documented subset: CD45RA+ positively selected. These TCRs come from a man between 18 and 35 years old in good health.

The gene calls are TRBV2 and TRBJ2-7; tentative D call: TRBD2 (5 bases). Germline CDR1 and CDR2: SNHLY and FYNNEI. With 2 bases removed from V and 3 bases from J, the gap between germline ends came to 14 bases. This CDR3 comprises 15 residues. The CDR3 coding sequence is TGTGCCAGCAGTGAAAATCCTAGCTGGGGCTACGAGCAGTACTTC. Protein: CASSENPSWGYEQYF.

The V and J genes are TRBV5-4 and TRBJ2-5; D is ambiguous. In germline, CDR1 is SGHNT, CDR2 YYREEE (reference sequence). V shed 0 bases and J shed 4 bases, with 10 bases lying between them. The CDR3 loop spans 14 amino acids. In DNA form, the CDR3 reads TGTGCCAGCAGCTTGGCCGCTAGGACAGAGACCCAGTACTTC. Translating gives CASSLAARTETQYF.

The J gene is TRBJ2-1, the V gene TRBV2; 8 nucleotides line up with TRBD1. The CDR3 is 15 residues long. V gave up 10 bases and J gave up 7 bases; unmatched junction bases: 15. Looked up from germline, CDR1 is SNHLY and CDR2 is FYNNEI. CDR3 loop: CATTNQGATRNEQFF. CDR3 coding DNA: TGTGCCACCACAAACCAGGGGGCTACTCGTAATGAGCAGTTCTTC. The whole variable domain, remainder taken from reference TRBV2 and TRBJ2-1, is EPEVTQTPSHQVTQMGQEVILRCVPISNHLYFYWYRQILGQKVEFLVSFYNNEISEKSEIFDDQFSVERPDGSNFTLKIRSTKLEDSAMYFCATTNQGATRNEQFFGPGTRLTVL.

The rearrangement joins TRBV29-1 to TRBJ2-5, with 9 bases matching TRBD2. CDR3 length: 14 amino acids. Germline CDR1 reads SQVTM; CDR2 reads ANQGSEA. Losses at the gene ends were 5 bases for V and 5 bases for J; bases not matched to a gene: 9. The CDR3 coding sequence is TGCAGCGTTCGGGGCGGGAGGGCCGCGGAGACCCAGTACTTC. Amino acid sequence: CSVRGGRAAETQYF.

CDR3 sequence reads: CAWTPPWKGREYGYTF. For the CDR3, the DNA is TGTGCCTGGACCCCCCCATGGAAAGGCCGGGAATATGGCTACACCTTC. The chain couples TRBV30 to TRBJ1-2; D is uncertain. Trimming shortened V by 4 bases and J by 5 bases, and 23 bases separated the two germline ends. This CDR3 is built from 16 residues. Germline V gene data show CDR1 as GTSNPN and CDR2 as SVGIG (reference sequence).

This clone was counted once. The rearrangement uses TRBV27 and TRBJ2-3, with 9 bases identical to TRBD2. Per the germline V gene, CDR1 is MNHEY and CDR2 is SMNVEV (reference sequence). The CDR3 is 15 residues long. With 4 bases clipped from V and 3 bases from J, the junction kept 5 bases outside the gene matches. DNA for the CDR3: TGTGCCAGCAGTTATAGCGGGAGCCGGACAGATACGCAGTATTTT. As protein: CASSYSGSRTDTQYF.

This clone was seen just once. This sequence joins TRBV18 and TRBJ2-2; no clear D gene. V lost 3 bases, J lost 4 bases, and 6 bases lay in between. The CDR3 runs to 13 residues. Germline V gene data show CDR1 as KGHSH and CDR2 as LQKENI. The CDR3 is CASSPTFTGELFF. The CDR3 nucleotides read TGTGCCAGCTCACCGACATTCACCGGGGAGCTGTTTTTT.

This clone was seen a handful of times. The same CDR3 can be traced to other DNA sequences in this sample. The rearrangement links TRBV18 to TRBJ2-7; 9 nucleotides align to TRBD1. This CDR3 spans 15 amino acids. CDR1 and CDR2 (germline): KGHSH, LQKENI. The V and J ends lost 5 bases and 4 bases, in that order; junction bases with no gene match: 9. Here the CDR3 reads CASSTSSGTGYEQYF. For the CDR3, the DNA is TGTGCCAGCTCAACTAGCTCCGGGACAGGGTACGAGCAGTACTTC. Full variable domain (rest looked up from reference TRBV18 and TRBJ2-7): NAGVMQNPRHLVRRRGQEARLRCSPMKGHSHVYWYRQLPEEGLKFMVYLQKENIIDESGMPKERFSAEFPKEGPSILRIQQVVRGDSAAYFCASSTSSGTGYEQYFGPGTRLTVT.

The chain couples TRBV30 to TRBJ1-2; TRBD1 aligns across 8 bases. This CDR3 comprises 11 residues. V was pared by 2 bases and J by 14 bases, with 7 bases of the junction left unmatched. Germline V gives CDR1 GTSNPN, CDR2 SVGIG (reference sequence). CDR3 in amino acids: CAWSSTGAGTF. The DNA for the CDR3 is TGTGCCTGGAGTTCGACAGGGGCGGGGACCTTC.

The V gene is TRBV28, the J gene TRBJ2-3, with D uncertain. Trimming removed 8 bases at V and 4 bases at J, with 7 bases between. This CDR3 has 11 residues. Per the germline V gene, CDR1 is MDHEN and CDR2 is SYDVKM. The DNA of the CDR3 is TGTGCCAGCTCAACCCCAGATACGCAGTATTTT. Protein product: CASSTPDTQYF.

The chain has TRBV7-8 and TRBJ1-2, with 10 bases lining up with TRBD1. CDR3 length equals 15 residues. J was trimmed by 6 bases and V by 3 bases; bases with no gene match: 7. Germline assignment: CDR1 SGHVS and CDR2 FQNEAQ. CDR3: CASSLPPGQGNGYTF. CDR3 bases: TGTGCCAGCAGCTTGCCCCCGGGACAGGGGAATGGCTACACCTTC.

The DNA of the CDR3 is TGTGCCAGCAGCCCCCGTTGGGACAATGAGCAGTTCTTC. It is translated as CASSPRWDNEQFF. The chain carries TRBV7-9 and TRBJ2-1; D remains unclear. Germline-derived CDR1 and CDR2 are SEHNR and FQNEAQ (reference sequence). V was shortened by 5 bases and J by 5 bases, with 10 bases between the two germline ends. The CDR3 sequence is 13 residues long.

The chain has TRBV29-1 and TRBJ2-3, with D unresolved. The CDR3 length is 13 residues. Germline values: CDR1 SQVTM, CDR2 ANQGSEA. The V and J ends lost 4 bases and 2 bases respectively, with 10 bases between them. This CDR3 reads CSVGTLVTDTQYF. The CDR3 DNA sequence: TGCAGCGTTGGTACGTTGGTCACAGATACGCAGTATTTT.

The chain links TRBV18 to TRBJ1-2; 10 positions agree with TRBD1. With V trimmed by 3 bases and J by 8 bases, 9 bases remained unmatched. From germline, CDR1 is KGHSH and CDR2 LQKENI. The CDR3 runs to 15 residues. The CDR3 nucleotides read TGTGCCAGCTCACCCTCGCTCGGGACAGGGGAAGGCTACACCTTC. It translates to CASSPSLGTGEGYTF.

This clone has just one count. CDR3 sequence reads: CASSDRLVGPDTQYF. In nucleotides, the CDR3 is TGCGCCAGCAGCGATAGACTAGTTGGCCCAGATACGCAGTATTTT. The chain uses TRBV5-1 and TRBJ2-3; tentative D call: TRBD2 (6 bases). V was cut by 4 bases and J by 4 bases, with 16 bases left in between. Germline V CDR1 and CDR2: SGHRS, YFSETQ. The CDR3 covers 15 residues.

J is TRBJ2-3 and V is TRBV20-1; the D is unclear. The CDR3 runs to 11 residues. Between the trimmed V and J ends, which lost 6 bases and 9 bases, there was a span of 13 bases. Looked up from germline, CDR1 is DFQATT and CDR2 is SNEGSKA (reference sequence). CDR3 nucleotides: TGCAGTGCCCCTCAGCCCCCGACGCAGTATTTT. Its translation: CSAPQPPTQYF.

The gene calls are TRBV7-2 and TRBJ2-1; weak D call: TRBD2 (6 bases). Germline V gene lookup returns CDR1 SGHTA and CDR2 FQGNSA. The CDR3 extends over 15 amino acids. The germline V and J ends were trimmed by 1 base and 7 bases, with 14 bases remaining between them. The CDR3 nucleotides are TGTGCCAGCAGCTTAGTCGTATTAGGGAGGAATGAGCAGTTCTTC. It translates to CASSLVVLGRNEQFF. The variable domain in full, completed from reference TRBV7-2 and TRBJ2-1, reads GAGVSQSPSNKVTEKGKDVELRCDPISGHTALYWYRQSLGQGLEFLIYFQGNSAPDKSGLPSDRFSAERTGGSVSTLTIQRTQQEDSAVYLCASSLVVLGRNEQFFGPGTRLTVL.

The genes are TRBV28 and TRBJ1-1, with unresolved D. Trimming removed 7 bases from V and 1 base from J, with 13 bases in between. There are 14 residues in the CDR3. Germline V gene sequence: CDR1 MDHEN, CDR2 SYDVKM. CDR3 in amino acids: CASTSGGTNTEAFF. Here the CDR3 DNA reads TGTGCCAGCACAAGCGGCGGTACGAACACTGAAGCTTTCTTT.

CDR3 DNA sequence: TGTGCCAGCAGCTCCTCGGGACTCCTCTCCTACAATGAGCAGTTCTTC. It yields the protein CASSSSGLLSYNEQFF. The chain uses TRBV11-2 and TRBJ2-1; a possible D gene is TRBD2 (6 bases). The V gene lost 4 bases and the J gene lost 0 bases, with 13 bases spanning the gap. This CDR3 comprises 16 residues. Germline V gene lookup returns CDR1 SGHAT and CDR2 FQNNGV.

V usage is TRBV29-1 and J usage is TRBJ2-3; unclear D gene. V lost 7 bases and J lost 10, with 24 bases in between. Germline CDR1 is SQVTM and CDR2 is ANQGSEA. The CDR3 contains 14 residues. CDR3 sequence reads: CSGLLGRNSPAQYF. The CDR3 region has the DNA TGCAGCGGCCTCCTGGGCCGAAATTCCCCTGCGCAGTATTTT.

In DNA form, the CDR3 reads TGTGCCAGCAGCCTGAGACAATCCTCCTACAATGAGCAGTTCTTC. Translated: CASSLRQSSYNEQFF. The chain carries TRBV14 and TRBJ2-1; D ambiguous. This CDR3 has 15 amino acids. The germline CDR1 and CDR2 sequences are SGHDN and FVKESK. V lost 4 bases to trimming and J lost 0 bases, with 10 bases between them.

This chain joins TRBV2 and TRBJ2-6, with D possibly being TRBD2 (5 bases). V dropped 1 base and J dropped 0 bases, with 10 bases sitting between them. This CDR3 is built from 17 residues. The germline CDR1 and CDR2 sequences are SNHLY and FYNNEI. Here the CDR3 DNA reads TGTGCCAGCAGTGAAGTTAAGGACTCCTCTGGGGCCAACGTCCTGACTTTC. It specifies CASSEVKDSSGANVLTF. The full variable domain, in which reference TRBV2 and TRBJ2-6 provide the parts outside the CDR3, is EPEVTQTPSHQVTQMGQEVILRCVPISNHLYFYWYRQILGQKVEFLVSFYNNEISEKSEIFDDQFSVERPDGSNFTLKIRSTKLEDSAMYFCASSEVKDSSGANVLTFGAGSRLTVL.

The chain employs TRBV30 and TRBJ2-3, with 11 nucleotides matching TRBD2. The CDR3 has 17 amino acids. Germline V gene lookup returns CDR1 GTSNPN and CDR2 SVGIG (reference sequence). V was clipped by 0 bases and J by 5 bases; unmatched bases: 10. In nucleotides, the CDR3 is TGTGCCTGGAGTGTACAGAGTAGCGGGAGGGCGATAGATACGCAGTATTTT. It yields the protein CAWSVQSSGRAIDTQYF.

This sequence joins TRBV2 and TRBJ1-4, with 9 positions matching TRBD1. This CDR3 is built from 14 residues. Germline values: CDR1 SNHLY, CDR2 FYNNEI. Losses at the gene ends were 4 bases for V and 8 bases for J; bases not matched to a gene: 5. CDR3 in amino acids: CASSGTGVREKLFF. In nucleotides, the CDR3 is TGTGCCAGCAGTGGGACAGGGGTCCGGGAAAAACTGTTTTTT.

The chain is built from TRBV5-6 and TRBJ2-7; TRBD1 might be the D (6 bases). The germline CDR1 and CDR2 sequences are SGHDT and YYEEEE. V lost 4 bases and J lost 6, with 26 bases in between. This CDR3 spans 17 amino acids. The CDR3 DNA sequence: TGTGCCAGCAGCGATTACCGGGACAAAGTAGAAGTTGTCGAGCAGTACTTC. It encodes CASSDYRDKVEVVEQYF.

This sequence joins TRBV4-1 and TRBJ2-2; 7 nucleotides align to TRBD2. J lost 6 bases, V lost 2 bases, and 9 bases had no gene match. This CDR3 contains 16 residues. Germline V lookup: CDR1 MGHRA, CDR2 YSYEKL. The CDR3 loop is CASSQQGGSVSGELFF. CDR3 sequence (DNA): TGCGCCAGCAGCCAACAGGGCGGGAGCGTATCCGGGGAGCTGTTTTTT.